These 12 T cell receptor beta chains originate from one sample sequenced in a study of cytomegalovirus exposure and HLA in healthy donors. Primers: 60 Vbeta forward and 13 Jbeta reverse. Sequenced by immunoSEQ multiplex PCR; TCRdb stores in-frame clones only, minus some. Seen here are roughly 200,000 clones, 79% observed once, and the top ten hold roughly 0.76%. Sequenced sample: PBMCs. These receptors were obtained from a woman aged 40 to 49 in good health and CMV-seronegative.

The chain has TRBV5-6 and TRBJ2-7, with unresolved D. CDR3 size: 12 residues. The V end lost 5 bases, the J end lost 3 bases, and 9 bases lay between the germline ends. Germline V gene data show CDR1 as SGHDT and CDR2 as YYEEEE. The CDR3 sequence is CASRTEGYEQYF. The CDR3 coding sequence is TGTGCCAGCAGGACTGAAGGCTACGAGCAGTACTTC.

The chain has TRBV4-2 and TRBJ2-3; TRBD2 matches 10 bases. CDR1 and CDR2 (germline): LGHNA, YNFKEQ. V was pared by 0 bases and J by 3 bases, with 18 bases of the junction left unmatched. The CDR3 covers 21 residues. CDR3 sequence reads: CASSQEEASGGLGLSTDTQYF. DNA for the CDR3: TGTGCCAGCAGCCAAGAGGAGGCTAGCGGGGGACTAGGTCTGAGTACAGATACGCAGTATTTT.

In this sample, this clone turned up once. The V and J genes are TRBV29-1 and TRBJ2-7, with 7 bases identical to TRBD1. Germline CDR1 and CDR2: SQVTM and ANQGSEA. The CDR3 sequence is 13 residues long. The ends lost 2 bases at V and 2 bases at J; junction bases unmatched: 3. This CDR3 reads CSVELQGAYEQYF. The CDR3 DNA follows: TGCAGCGTTGAATTGCAGGGGGCCTACGAGCAGTACTTC.

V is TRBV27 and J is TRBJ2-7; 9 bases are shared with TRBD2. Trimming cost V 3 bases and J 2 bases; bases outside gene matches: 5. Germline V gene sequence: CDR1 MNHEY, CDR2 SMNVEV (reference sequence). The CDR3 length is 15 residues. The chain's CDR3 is CASSFYGGGAYEQYF. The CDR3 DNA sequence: TGTGCCAGCAGTTTTTATGGCGGGGGGGCCTACGAGCAGTACTTC.

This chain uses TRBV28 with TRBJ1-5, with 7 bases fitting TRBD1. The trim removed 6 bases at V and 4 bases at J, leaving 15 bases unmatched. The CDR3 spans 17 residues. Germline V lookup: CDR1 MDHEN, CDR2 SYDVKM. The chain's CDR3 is CASSPARGGARNQPQHF. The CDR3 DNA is TGTGCCAGCAGCCCAGCCCGAGGGGGCGCAAGGAATCAGCCCCAGCATTTT. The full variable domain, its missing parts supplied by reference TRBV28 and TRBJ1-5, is DVKVTQSSRYLVKRTGEKVFLECVQDMDHENMFWYRQDPGLGLRLIYFSYDVKMKEKGDIPEGYSVSREKKERFSLILESASTNQTSMYLCASSPARGGARNQPQHFGDGTRLSIL.

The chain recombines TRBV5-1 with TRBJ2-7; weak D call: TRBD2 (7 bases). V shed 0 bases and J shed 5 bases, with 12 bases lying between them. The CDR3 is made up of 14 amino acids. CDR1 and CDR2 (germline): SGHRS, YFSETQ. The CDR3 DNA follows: TGCGCCAGCAGCTTGGGAGGGGAGGGGGACGAGCAGTACTTC. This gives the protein CASSLGGEGDEQYF.

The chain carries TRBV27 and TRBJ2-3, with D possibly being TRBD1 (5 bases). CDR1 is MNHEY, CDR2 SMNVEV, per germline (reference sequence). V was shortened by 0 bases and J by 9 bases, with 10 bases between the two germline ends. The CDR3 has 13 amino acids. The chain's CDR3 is CASSLSGRNTQYF. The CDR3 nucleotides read TGTGCCAGCAGTTTATCGGGGCGAAACACGCAGTATTTT.

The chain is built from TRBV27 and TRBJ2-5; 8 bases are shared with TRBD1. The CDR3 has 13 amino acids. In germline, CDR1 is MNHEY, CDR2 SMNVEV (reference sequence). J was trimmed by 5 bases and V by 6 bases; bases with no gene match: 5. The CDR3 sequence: CASSRDRLETQYF. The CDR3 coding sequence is TGTGCCAGCAGCCGGGACAGGCTCGAGACCCAGTACTTC.

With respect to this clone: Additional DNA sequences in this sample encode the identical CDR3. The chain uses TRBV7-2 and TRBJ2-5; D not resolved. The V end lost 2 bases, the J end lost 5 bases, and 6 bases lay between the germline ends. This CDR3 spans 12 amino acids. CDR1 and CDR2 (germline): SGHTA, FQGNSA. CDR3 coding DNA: TGTGCCAGCAGCTTATCCCTGGAGACCCAGTACTTC. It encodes CASSLSLETQYF.

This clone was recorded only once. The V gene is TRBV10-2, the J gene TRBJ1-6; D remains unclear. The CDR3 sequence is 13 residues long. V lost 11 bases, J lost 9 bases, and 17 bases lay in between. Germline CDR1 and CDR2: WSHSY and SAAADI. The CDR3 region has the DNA TGCGCCTGCGTCCCGGGGAAGGGTTCACCCCTCCACTTT. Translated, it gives CACVPGKGSPLHF.

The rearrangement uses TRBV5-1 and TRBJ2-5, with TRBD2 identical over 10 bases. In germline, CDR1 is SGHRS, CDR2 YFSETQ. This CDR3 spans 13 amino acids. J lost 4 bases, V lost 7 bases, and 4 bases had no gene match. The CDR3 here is CASRSGGAETQYF. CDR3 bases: TGCGCCAGCCGGAGCGGGGGGGCAGAGACCCAGTACTTC.

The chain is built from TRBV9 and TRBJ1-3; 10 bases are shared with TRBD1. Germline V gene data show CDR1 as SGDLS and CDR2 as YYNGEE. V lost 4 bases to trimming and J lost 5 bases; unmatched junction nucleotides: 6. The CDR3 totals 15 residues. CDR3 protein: CASSPDRGLRNTIYF. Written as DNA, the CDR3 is TGTGCCAGCAGCCCTGACAGGGGGCTTAGAAACACCATATATTTT.